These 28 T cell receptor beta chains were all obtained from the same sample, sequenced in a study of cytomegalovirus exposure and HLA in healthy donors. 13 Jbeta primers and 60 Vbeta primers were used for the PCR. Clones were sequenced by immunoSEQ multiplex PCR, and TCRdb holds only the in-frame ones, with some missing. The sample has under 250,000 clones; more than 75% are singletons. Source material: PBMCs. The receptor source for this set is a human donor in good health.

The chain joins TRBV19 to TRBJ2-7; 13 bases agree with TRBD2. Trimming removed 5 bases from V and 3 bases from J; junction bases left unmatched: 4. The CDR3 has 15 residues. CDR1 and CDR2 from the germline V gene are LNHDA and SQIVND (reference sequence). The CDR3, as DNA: TGTGCCAGTAGTGTCGGGACTAGCGGGATCTACGAGCAGTACTTC. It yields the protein CASSVGTSGIYEQYF. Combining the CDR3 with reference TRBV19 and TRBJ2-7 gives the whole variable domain DGGITQSPKYLFRKEGQNVTLSCEQNLNHDAMYWYRQDPGQGLRLIYYSQIVNDFQKGDIAEGYSVSREKKESFPLTVTSAQKNPTAFYLCASSVGTSGIYEQYFGPGTRLTVT.

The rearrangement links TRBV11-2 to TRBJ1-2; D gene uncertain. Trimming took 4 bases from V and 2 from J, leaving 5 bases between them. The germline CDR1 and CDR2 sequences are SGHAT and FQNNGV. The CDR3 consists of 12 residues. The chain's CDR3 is CASSSGNYGYTF. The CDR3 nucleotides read TGTGCCAGCAGCTCCGGGAACTATGGCTACACCTTC.

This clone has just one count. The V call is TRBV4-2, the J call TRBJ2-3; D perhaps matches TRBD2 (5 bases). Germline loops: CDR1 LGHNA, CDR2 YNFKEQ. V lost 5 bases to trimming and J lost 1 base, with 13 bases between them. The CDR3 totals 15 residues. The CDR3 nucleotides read TGTGCCAGCAGCATTTCAGCGGAAGGCACAGATACGCAGTATTTT. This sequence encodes CASSISAEGTDTQYF.

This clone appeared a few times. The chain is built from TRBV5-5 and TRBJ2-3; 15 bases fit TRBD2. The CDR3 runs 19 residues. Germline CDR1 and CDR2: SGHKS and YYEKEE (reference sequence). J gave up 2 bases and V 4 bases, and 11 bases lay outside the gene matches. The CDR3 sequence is CASSAQGTSGRLFTDTQYF. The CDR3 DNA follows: TGTGCCAGCAGCGCGCAGGGGACTAGCGGGAGGCTGTTCACAGATACGCAGTATTTT.

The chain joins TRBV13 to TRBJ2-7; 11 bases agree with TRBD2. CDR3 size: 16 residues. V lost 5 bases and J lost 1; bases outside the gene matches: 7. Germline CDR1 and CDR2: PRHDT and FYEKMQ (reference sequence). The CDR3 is CASSTLAGGPSYEQYF. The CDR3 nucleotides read TGTGCCAGCAGCACATTAGCGGGAGGGCCGTCCTACGAGCAGTACTTC.

This CDR3 is CASSLGQPNEKLFF. As DNA, the CDR3 is TGTGCCAGCAGCCTGGGACAGCCTAATGAAAAACTGTTTTTT. The chain is built from TRBV28 and TRBJ1-4; 7 bases align to TRBD1. The CDR3 totals 14 residues. V lost 6 bases, J lost 3 bases, and 4 bases stayed unmatched. The germline V gene encodes CDR1 MDHEN and CDR2 SYDVKM.

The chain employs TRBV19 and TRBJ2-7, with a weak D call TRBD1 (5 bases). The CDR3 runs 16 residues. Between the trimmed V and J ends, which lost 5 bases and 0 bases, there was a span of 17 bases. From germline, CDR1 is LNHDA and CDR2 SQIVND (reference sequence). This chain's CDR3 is CASSATQASNSYEQYF. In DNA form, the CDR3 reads TGTGCCAGTAGTGCCACACAGGCATCAAACTCCTACGAGCAGTACTTC.

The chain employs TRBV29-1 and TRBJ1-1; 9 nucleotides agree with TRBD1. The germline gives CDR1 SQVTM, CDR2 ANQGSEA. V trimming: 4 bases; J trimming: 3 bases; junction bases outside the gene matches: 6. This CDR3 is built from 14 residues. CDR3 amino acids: CSVGLTGGDTEAFF. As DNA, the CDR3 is TGCAGCGTTGGATTGACAGGGGGGGACACTGAAGCTTTCTTT.

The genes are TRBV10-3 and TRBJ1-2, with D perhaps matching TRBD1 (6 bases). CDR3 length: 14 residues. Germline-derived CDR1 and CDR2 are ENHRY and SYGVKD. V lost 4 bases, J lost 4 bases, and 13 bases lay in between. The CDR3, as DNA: TGTGCCATCAGTGTAACAGGGCTCCTCTATGGCTACACCTTC. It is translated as CAISVTGLLYGYTF.

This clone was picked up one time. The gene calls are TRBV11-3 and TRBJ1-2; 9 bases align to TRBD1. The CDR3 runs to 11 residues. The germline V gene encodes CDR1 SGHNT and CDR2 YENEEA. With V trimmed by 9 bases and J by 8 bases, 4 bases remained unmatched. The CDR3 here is CARGQGNGYTF. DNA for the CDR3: TGTGCCAGAGGACAGGGGAACGGCTACACCTTC. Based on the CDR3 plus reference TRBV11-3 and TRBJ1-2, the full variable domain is EAGVVQSPRYKIIEKKQPVAFWCNPISGHNTLYWYLQNLGQGPELLIRYENEEAVDDSQLPKDRFSAERLKGVDSTLKIQPAELGDSAVYLCARGQGNGYTFGSGTRLTVV.

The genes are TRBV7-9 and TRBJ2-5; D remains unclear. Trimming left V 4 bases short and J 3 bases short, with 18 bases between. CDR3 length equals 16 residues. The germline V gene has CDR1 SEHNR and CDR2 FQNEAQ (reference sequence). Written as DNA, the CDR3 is TGTGCCAGCAGCTCACCCCCGCCCCGGGTCGAAGAGACCCAGTACTTC. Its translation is CASSSPPPRVEETQYF.

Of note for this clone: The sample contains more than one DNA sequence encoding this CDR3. The CDR3 loop reads CASSLGRETQYF. The CDR3 region has the DNA TGCGCCAGCAGCTTAGGGAGAGAGACCCAGTACTTC. The V and J genes are TRBV5-1 and TRBJ2-5; TRBD2 is a possible D gene (5 bases). CDR1 and CDR2 (germline): SGHRS, YFSETQ. The length of the CDR3 is 12 residues. V was cut by 2 bases and J by 4 bases, with 6 bases left in between.

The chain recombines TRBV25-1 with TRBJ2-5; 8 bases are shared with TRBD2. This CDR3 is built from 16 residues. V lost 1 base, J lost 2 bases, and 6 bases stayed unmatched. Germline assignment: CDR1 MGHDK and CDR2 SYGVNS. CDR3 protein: CASSESPGGAQETQYF. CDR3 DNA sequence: TGTGCCAGCAGTGAATCCCCCGGGGGGGCACAAGAGACCCAGTACTTC.

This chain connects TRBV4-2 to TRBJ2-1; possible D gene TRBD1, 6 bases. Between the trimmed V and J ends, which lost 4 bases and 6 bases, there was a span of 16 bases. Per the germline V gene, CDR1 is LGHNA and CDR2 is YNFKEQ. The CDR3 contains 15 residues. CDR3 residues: CASSPQGSSFNEQFF. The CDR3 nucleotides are TGTGCCAGCAGCCCCCAGGGGAGTAGCTTCAATGAGCAGTTCTTC.

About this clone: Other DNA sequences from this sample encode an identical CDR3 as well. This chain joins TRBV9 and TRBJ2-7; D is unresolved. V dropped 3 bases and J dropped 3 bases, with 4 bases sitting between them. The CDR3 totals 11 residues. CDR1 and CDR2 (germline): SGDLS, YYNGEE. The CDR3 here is CASSAGYEQYF. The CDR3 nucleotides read TGTGCCAGCAGCGCCGGCTACGAGCAGTACTTC.

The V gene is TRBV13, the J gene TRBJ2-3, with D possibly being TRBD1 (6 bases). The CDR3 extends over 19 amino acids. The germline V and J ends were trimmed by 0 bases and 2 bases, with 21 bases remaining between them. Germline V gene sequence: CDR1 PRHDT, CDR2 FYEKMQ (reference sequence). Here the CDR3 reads CASSLGLGRGGRYTDTQYF. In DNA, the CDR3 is TGTGCCAGCAGCTTAGGCCTCGGACGAGGGGGAAGGTACACAGATACGCAGTATTTT.

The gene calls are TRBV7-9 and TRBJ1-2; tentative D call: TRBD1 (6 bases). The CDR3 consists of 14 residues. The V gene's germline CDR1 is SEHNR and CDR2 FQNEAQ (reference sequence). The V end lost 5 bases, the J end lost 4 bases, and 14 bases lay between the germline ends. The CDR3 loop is CASSLGQNPYGYTF. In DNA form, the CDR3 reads TGTGCCAGCAGCCTCGGACAGAACCCCTATGGCTACACCTTC.

CDR3 nucleotide sequence: TGTGCCAGTAGACGGACAGGGAGCTCCTACGAGCAGTACTTC. This encodes CASRRTGSSYEQYF. The gene calls are TRBV19 and TRBJ2-5; 8 bases align to TRBD1. The assigned J gene may be wrong: the sequence end matches TRBJ2-7 better. CDR3 length: 14 residues. Per germline, CDR1 LNHDA and CDR2 SQIVND (reference sequence).

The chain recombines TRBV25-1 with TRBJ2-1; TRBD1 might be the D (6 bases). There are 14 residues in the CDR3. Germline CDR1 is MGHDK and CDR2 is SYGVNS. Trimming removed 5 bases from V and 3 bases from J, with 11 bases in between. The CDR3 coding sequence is TGTGCCAGCAGTACCACGGACAGCTACAATGAGCAGTTCTTC. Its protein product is CASSTTDSYNEQFF.

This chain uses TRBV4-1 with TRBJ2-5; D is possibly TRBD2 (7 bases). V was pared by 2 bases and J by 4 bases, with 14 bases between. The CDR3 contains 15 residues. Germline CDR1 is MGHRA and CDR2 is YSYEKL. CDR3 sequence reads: CASSQFGGGLETQYF. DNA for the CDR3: TGCGCCAGCAGCCAATTCGGCGGGGGCTTAGAGACCCAGTACTTC.

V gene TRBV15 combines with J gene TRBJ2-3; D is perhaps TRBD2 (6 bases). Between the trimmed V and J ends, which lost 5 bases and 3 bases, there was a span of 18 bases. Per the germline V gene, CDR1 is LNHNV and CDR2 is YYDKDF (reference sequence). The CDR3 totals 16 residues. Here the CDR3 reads CATSDGRRGNTDTQYF. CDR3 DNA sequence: TGTGCCACCAGCGATGGGCGGAGGGGTAATACAGATACGCAGTATTTT.

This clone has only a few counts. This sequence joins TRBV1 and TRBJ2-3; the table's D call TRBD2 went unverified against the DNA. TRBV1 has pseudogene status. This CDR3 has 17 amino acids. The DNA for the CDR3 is TGCACCAGCAGCCAAGATAGGGCTAGCGGGAGTCCAGATACGCAGTATTTT. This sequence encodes CTSSQDRASGSPDTQYF.

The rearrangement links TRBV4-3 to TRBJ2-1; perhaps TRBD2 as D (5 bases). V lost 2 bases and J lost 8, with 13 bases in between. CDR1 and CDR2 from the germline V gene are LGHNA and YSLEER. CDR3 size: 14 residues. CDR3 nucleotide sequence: TGCGCCAGCAGCCAACAAACTAGTCTCGATGAGCAGTTCTTC. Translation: CASSQQTSLDEQFF.

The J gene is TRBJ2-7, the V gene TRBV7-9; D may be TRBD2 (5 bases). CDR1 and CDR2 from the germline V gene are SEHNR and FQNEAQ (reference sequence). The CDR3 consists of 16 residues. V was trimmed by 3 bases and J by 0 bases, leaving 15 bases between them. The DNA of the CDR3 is TGTGCCAGCAGCTTTTTTACCGGGGAAAGCTCCTACGAGCAGTACTTC. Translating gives CASSFFTGESSYEQYF.

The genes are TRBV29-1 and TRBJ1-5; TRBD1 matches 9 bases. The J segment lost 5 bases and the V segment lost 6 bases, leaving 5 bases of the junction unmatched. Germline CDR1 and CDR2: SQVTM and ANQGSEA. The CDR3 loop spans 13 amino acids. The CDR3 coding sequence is TGCAGCGTGCAACGGACAGGGGATCAGCCCCAGCATTTT. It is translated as CSVQRTGDQPQHF.

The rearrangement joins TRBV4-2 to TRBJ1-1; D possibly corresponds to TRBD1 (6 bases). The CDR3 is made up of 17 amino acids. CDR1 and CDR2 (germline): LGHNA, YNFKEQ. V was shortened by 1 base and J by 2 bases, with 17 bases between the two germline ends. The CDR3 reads CASSQVRGTSPNTEAFF. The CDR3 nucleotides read TGTGCCAGCAGCCAAGTTAGGGGGACATCGCCTAACACTGAAGCTTTCTTT.

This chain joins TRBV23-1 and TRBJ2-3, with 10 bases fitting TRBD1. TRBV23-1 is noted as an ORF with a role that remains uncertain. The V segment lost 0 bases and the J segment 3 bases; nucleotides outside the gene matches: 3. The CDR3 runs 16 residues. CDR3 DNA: TGCGCCAGCAGTCAATCGTTGGGACAGGGGACAGATACGCAGTATTTT. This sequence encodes CASSQSLGQGTDTQYF.

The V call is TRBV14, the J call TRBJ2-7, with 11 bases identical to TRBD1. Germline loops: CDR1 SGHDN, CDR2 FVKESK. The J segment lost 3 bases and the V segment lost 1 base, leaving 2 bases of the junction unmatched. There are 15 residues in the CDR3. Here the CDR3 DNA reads TGTGCCAGCAGCCAAGCCGGGACAGGGGGCTACGAGCAGTACTTC. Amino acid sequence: CASSQAGTGGYEQYF.